One sample yielded the 30 T cell receptor beta chains listed below, sequenced in a study of T cells in Graves' hyperthyroidism and ophthalmopathy (dated by TCRdb to the late 2010s). To prepare the library, multiplex PCR was applied. The run used an Illumina HiSeq 2000. The TCR beta CDR3 regions were amplified from RNA transcripts. The TCR CDR3 was subjected to a first round of RT-PCR using the HTBI primer set and the Qiagen OneStep RT-PCR kit. Starting from the raw public reads, TCRdb applied fastp trimming at Q25, assembled clones with MiXCR and retained in-frame beta chains. All rows with the same CDR3 protein become a single entry with the most common DNA and genes. The sample records around 280,000 distinct CDR3 sequences, approximately 12% of which are singletons. Of the sample, 7% to 8.5% falls within the top ten clones. Sequencing used blood. The receptor source for this set is a woman younger than 45 with Graves' hyperthyroidism that later progressed to Graves' ophthalmopathy.

This clonotype occurred many times. The chain joins TRBV28 to TRBJ1-2, with a tentative D call TRBD1 (5 bases). The CDR3 sequence is 12 residues long. V lost 8 bases and J 3 bases, leaving 10 bases between the germline ends. Germline loops: CDR1 MDHEN, CDR2 SYDVKM. The CDR3 reads CASRRGDYGYTF. Here the CDR3 DNA reads TGTGCCAGCCGGCGAGGGGACTATGGCTACACCTTC.

This clonotype occurred many times. The V call is TRBV6-1, the J call TRBJ1-2, with unresolved D. The V gene lost 6 bases and the J gene lost 1 base, with 3 bases spanning the gap. The CDR3 totals 11 residues. Germline CDR1 and CDR2: MNHNS and SASEGT. CDR3 sequence: CASRNNYGYTF. The CDR3 DNA reads as TGTGCCAGCAGAAATAACTATGGCTACACCTTC.

Concerning this clonotype itself: An end of the junction differs from the germline gene, which may be a read error. J is TRBJ2-1 and V is TRBV6-2 or TRBV6-3, with a tentative D call TRBD2 (6 bases). Germline V gene data show CDR1 as MNHEY and CDR2 as SVGEGT. The CDR3 is made up of 14 amino acids. The CDR3 coding sequence is TGTGCCAGCAATTACGGCACGGGAGTCGGTGAGCAGTTCTTC. Translated: CASNYGTGVGEQFF.

Comment on this clonotype: A much larger clone is a single base away; this may be a read error. The V and J genes are TRBV12-3 or TRBV12-4 and TRBJ2-1; tentative D call: TRBD2 (6 bases). The CDR3 totals 13 residues. The CDR3 region has the DNA TGTGCCAGCAGTTACGGGAGTCCCGATGAGCAGTCCTTC. Encoded protein: CASSYGSPDEQSF.

The chain couples TRBV4-1 to TRBJ1-3; 7 nucleotides match TRBD1. J gave up 2 bases and V 6 bases, and 10 bases lay outside the gene matches. Germline V CDR1 and CDR2: MGHRA, YSYEKL. CDR3 size: 16 residues. CDR3 sequence (DNA): TGCGCCAGCAGGGGGAGGGGGCCGGCACCTGGAAACACCATATATTTT. Translating it yields CASRGRGPAPGNTIYF.

In this sample, this clonotype turned up a few times. The genes are TRBV20-1 and TRBJ1-3; a weak D match, TRBD1 (5 bases). Germline CDR1 is DFQATT and CDR2 is SNEGSKA (reference sequence). The V and J ends lost 6 bases and 0 bases respectively, with 9 bases between them. The CDR3 contains 13 residues. As DNA, the CDR3 is TGCAGTGCAAGGGACCTCTCTGGAAACACCATATATTTT. It specifies CSARDLSGNTIYF.

This clonotype was recorded many times. The chain employs TRBV12-3 or TRBV12-4 and TRBJ2-1; D ambiguous. The CDR3 covers 16 residues. V was clipped by 7 bases and J by 3 bases, with 19 bases between them. This chain's CDR3 is CASITSRAQSYNEQFF. The CDR3 DNA sequence: TGTGCCAGCATTACGTCCCGTGCCCAGAGCTACAATGAGCAGTTCTTC.

This clonotype was observed at least ten times. V is TRBV2 and J is TRBJ2-7, with TRBD2 as a possible D gene (6 bases). V was clipped by 7 bases and J by 7 bases, with 23 bases between them. The V gene's germline CDR1 is SNHLY and CDR2 FYNNEI. This CDR3 has 15 amino acids. DNA of the CDR3: TGTGCCAGCACCCTGGGTACTAGCTCCTTTTGGGAGCAGTACTTC. This translates into CASTLGTSSFWEQYF.

This clonotype was counted at least ten times. CDR3: CASSLMVSSTDTQYF. DNA for the CDR3: TGTGCCAGCAGTTTGATGGTGTCTAGCACAGATACGCAGTATTTT. The rearrangement uses TRBV27 and TRBJ2-3; D not resolved. Trimming pared 3 bases from V and 0 bases from J, leaving 10 bases between. Germline V CDR1 and CDR2: MNHEY, SMNVEV (reference sequence). CDR3 length: 15 residues.

This clonotype was seen at least ten times. This chain joins TRBV9 and TRBJ1-1; no definite D call. CDR3 size: 14 residues. V gave up 0 bases and J gave up 0 bases, with 6 bases separating them. Germline V gene data show CDR1 as SGDLS and CDR2 as YYNGEE. CDR3 nucleotides: TGTGCCAGCAGCGTAGGTGCCCTGAACACTGAAGCTTTCTTT. Translating gives CASSVGALNTEAFF.

This rearrangement joins TRBV20-1 to TRBJ2-3; D is unresolved. Trimming pared 6 bases from V and 1 base from J, leaving 11 bases between. The germline V gene has CDR1 DFQATT and CDR2 SNEGSKA (reference sequence). CDR3 length: 13 amino acids. CDR3 nucleotides: TGCAGTGCGCGTCCCCCAGGCACAGATACGCAGTATTTT. Translating it yields CSARPPGTDTQYF.

This clonotype was picked up many times. The rearrangement joins TRBV7-2 to TRBJ2-3; no clear D gene. Per germline, CDR1 SGHTA and CDR2 FQGNSA. Trimming removed 2 bases at V and 5 bases at J, with 8 bases between. The CDR3 loop spans 13 amino acids. CDR3 protein: CASSLISGDTQYF. For the CDR3, the DNA is TGTGCCAGCAGCTTAATCTCGGGAGATACGCAGTATTTT.

V and J are TRBV5-4 and TRBJ2-1; 7 bases are shared with TRBD2. The CDR3 length is 13 residues. CDR1 and CDR2 from the germline V gene are SGHNT and YYREEE (reference sequence). Trimming took 3 bases from V and 5 from J; bases not matched to a gene: 2. This CDR3 is CASSSGRDNEQFF. The CDR3 nucleotides are TGTGCCAGCAGCTCGGGGAGGGACAATGAGCAGTTCTTC.

This rearrangement joins TRBV20-1 to TRBJ2-3; the match to TRBD2 covers 12 bases. There are 15 residues in the CDR3. Germline CDR1 DFQATT, CDR2 SNEGSKA (reference sequence). V gave up 3 bases and J gave up 6 bases; unmatched junction bases: 7. In nucleotides, the CDR3 is TGCAGTGCTAGTGCCCCTAGCGGGGGGGCTGATACGCAGTATTTT. Its translation: CSASAPSGGADTQYF.

This clonotype has at least ten counts. This rearrangement joins TRBV12-3 or TRBV12-4 to TRBJ1-2; D is possibly TRBD1 (5 bases). The CDR3 spans 15 residues. V was clipped by 0 bases and J by 4 bases, with 12 bases between them. The CDR3 is CASSLAVEQVYGYTF. The CDR3 bases are TGTGCCAGCAGTTTAGCGGTGGAACAGGTCTATGGCTACACCTTC.

This clonotype was recorded at least ten times. The V and J genes are TRBV6-2 or TRBV6-3 and TRBJ2-7; 8 bases align to TRBD2. J was trimmed by 1 base and V by 7 bases; bases with no gene match: 6. The CDR3 covers 14 residues. Germline assignment: CDR1 MNHEY and CDR2 SVGEGT. DNA of the CDR3: TGTGCCAGCAAGGCCGGGAGGGGATCCTACGAGCAGTACTTC. Translated, it gives CASKAGRGSYEQYF.

This chain joins TRBV4-1 and TRBJ2-3, with D perhaps TRBD2 (6 bases). This CDR3 has 17 amino acids. The germline CDR1 and CDR2 sequences are MGHRA and YSYEKL. Trimming left V 1 base short and J 5 bases short, with 19 bases between. CDR3: CASSQGWRRARGDTQYF. The CDR3 coding sequence is TGCGCCAGCAGCCAAGGGTGGAGGAGGGCCAGAGGAGATACGCAGTATTTT.

In its sample, this clonotype was seen many times. The genes are TRBV20-1 and TRBJ1-1, with unresolved D. V lost 0 bases, J lost 0 bases, and 2 bases lay in between. Germline CDR1 DFQATT, CDR2 SNEGSKA (reference sequence). The CDR3 length is 12 residues. This CDR3 reads CSARDLNTEAFF. CDR3 DNA: TGCAGTGCTAGAGATCTGAACACTGAAGCTTTCTTT.

The chain links TRBV19 to TRBJ2-5, with D unclear. Looked up from germline, CDR1 is LNHDA and CDR2 is SQIVND (reference sequence). V shed 2 bases and J shed 1 base, with 11 bases lying between them. The CDR3 totals 15 residues. CDR3 coding DNA: TGTGCCAGTAGTATATCAGCAGATTTCCAAGAGACCCAGTACTTC. Residues: CASSISADFQETQYF.

Many counts were recorded for this clonotype. The genes are TRBV2 and TRBJ2-3, with a tentative D call TRBD2 (5 bases). Trimming removed 6 bases at V and 3 bases at J, with 13 bases between. Germline V lookup: CDR1 SNHLY, CDR2 FYNNEI. The CDR3 sequence is 14 residues long. In DNA form, the CDR3 reads TGTGCCAGCAGAGGAAGGACTGGAACAGATACGCAGTATTTT. Its protein is CASRGRTGTDTQYF.

This clonotype was detected ten times or more. The V and J genes are TRBV27 and TRBJ2-7, with 9 positions matching TRBD2. This CDR3 contains 14 residues. V was pared by 2 bases and J by 4 bases, with 3 bases of the junction left unmatched. Germline values: CDR1 MNHEY, CDR2 SMNVEV (reference sequence). The CDR3 here is CASSLRREGYEQYF. CDR3 nucleotide sequence: TGTGCCAGCAGTTTAAGGCGGGAGGGATACGAGCAGTACTTC.

This clonotype showed up many times. The V and J genes are TRBV20-1 and TRBJ2-1; D might be TRBD2 (5 bases). The CDR3 sequence is 16 residues long. The germline CDR1 and CDR2 sequences are DFQATT and SNEGSKA (reference sequence). V lost 6 bases and J lost 4, with 22 bases in between. As DNA, the CDR3 is TGCAGTGCCCAATCTGAAGACTACCTAAGATACAATGAGCAGTTCTTC. Protein: CSAQSEDYLRYNEQFF.

This clonotype was recorded at least ten times. This chain connects TRBV7-6 to TRBJ2-5; 12 bases agree with TRBD1. Germline-derived CDR1 and CDR2 are SGHVS and FNYEAQ. The CDR3 is made up of 16 amino acids. Unmatched junction bases numbered 4, after V lost 0 bases and J lost 5 bases. DNA for the CDR3: TGTGCCAGCAGCTTAGCGGGACAGGGGGCCTGGGAGACCCAGTACTTC. It specifies CASSLAGQGAWETQYF.

As to this clonotype: A much larger clone is a single base away; this may be a read error. The chain uses TRBV7-9 and TRBJ2-7, with D possibly being TRBD1 or TRBD2 (6 bases each). The CDR3 is made up of 15 amino acids. V dropped 4 bases and J dropped 4 bases, with 17 bases sitting between them. Per the germline V gene, CDR1 is SEHNR and CDR2 is FQNEAQ (reference sequence). For the CDR3, the DNA is TGTGCCAGCAGCTCCGTTAGGGGGGTTCCGTACGAGCAGTACTTC. It is translated as CASSSVRGVPYEQYF.

This clonotype was recorded at least ten times. The V and J genes are TRBV11-2 and TRBJ2-7; 8 bases fit TRBD2. V was clipped by 8 bases and J by 1 base; unmatched bases: 10. The CDR3 runs 15 residues. Per the germline V gene, CDR1 is SGHAT and CDR2 is FQNNGV. Here the CDR3 reads CASDWQAGASYEQYF. The CDR3 DNA is TGTGCCAGCGACTGGCAAGCGGGAGCTTCCTACGAGCAGTACTTC. The variable domain in full, with the rest retrieved from reference TRBV11-2 and TRBJ2-7, is EAGVAQSPRYKIIEKRQSVAFWCNPISGHATLYWYQQILGQGPKLLIQFQNNGVVDDSQLPKDRFSAERLKGVDSTLKIQPAKLEDSAVYLCASDWQAGASYEQYFGPGTRLTVT.

The genes are TRBV30 and TRBJ2-3; TRBD1 matches at 8 bases. From germline, CDR1 is GTSNPN and CDR2 SVGIG (reference sequence). Trimming at V came to 5 bases and at J to 2 bases, leaving 6 bases not matched to a gene. The CDR3 contains 14 residues. The CDR3 DNA is TGTGCCTGGGAACAGGGGGGCGTCACAGATACGCAGTATTTT. Translating gives CAWEQGGVTDTQYF.

This clonotype occurred many times. The chain couples TRBV11-2 to TRBJ1-5; D not resolved. CDR1 SGHAT and CDR2 FQNNGV come from the germline V gene. V dropped 1 base and J dropped 4 bases, with 11 bases sitting between them. CDR3 length: 15 residues. Here the CDR3 reads CASSLGRSINQPQHF. CDR3 DNA sequence: TGTGCCAGCAGCTTAGGTCGGAGTATTAATCAGCCCCAGCATTTT.

This clonotype was picked up a small number of times. V is TRBV20-1 and J is TRBJ1-2; D ambiguous. Germline CDR1 is DFQATT and CDR2 is SNEGSKA (reference sequence). CDR3 length: 14 amino acids. V lost 6 bases, J lost 7 bases, and 21 bases lay in between. DNA of the CDR3: TGCAGTGCACGCTACGCGGGCGGGGTAGGTGGCTACACCTTC. Translating gives CSARYAGGVGGYTF.

The rearrangement links TRBV11-2 to TRBJ1-4; D is unresolved. The CDR3 is made up of 15 amino acids. Germline-derived CDR1 and CDR2 are SGHAT and FQNNGV. The V gene lost 1 base and the J gene lost 8 bases, with 14 bases spanning the gap. The CDR3 region is CASSLVRGIGEKLFF. CDR3 DNA sequence: TGTGCCAGCAGCTTAGTTCGAGGTATAGGGGAAAAACTGTTTTTT.

This clonotype was detected many times. The chain joins TRBV11-1 to TRBJ1-1; a weak D match, TRBD1 (6 bases). Trimming removed 5 bases at V and 1 base at J, with 8 bases between. The CDR3 length is 13 residues. CDR1 and CDR2 from the germline V gene are SGHAT and FQDESV (reference sequence). The DNA of the CDR3 is TGTGCCAGCAGCGCGGACAGGAACACTGAAGCTTTCTTT. This encodes CASSADRNTEAFF.